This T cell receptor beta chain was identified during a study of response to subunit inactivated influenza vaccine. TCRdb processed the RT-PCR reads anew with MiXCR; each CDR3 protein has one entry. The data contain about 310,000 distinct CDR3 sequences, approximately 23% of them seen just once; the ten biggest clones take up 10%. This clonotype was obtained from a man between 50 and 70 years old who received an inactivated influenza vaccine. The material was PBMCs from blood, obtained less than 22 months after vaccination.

The DNA of the CDR3 is TGTGCCAGCAGCCCCGGGACAGGGGTAGATACGCAGTATTTT. The encoded protein is CASSPGTGVDTQYF. This chain links TRBV6-1 with TRBJ2-3; 10 nucleotides match TRBD1. J was trimmed by 5 bases and V by 6 bases; bases with no gene match: 5. Germline V gene sequence: CDR1 MNHNS, CDR2 SASEGT. The CDR3 extends over 14 amino acids.